Sequencing of this TCR beta chain was carried out in a study of T cell changes during pregnancy in multiple sclerosis. Profiling relied on immunoSEQ multiplex PCR, and the TCRdb table lists in-frame clones only, not all of them. Counted here are under 45,000 clones, approximately 96% occurring once; the ten biggest clones make up about 0.92%. J was trimmed by 5 bases and V by 2 bases; bases with no gene match: 5. The germline CDR1 and CDR2 sequences are KGHSH and LQKENI. CDR3 size: 14 residues. The sequencing here drew on peripheral blood, taken in the second trimester of pregnancy. V usage is TRBV18 and J usage is TRBJ1-1; 7 positions match TRBD1. This sequence was found in a female donor with multiple sclerosis, enrolled in a pregnancy study. The CDR3 spells CASSPTGRGTEAFF. The DNA for the CDR3 is TGTGCCAGCTCACCAACGGGCAGGGGGACTGAAGCTTTCTTT.